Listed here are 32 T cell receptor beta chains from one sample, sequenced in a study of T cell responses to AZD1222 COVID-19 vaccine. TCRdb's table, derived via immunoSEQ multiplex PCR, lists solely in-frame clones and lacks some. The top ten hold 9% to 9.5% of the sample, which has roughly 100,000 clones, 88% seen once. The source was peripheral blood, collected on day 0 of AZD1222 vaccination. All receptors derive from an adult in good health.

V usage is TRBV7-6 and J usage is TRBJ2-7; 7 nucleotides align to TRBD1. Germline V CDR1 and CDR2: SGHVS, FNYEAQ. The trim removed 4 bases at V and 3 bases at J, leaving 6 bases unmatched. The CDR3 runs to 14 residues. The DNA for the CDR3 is TGTGCCAGCAGCTCAGCGGCAGGGGGCTACGAGCAGTACTTC. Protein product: CASSSAAGGYEQYF.

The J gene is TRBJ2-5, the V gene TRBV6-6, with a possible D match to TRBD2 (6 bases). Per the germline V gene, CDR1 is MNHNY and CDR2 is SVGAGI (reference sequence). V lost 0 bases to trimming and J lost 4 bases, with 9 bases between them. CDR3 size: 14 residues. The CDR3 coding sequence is TGTGCCAGCAGTTACTCTGGGGGGACAGAGACCCAGTACTTC. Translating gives CASSYSGGTETQYF.

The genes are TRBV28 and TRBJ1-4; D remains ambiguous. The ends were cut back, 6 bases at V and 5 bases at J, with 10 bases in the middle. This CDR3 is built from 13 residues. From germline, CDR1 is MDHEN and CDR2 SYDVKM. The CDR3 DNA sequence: TGTGCCAGCAGGCAAGGAGGGAATGAAAAACTGTTTTTT. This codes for CASRQGGNEKLFF.

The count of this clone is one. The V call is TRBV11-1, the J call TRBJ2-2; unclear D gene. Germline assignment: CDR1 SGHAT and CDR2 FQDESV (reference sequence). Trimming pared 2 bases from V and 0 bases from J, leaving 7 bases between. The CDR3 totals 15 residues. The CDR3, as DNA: TGTGCCAGCAGCTTAACGCAGGCGAACACCGGGGAGCTGTTTTTT. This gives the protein CASSLTQANTGELFF. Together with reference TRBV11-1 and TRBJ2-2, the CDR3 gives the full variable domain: EAEVAQSPRYKITEKSQAVAFWCDPISGHATLYWYRQILGQGPELLVQFQDESVVDDSQLPKDRFSAERLKGVDSTLKIQPAELGDSAMYLCASSLTQANTGELFFGEGSRLTVL.

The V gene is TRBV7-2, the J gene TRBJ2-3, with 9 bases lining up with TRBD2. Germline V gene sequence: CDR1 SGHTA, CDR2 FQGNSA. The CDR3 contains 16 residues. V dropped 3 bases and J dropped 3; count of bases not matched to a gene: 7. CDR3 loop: CASSFTSGLGTDTQYF. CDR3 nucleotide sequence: TGTGCCAGCAGCTTTACTAGCGGGTTAGGGACAGATACGCAGTATTTT.

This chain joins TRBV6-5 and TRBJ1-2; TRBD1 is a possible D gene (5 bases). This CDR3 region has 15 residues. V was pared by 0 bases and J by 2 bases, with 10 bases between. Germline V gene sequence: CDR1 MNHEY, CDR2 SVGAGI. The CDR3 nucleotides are TGTGCCAGCAGTTACTCTTTGGGGGGGAACTATGGCTACACCTTC. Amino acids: CASSYSLGGNYGYTF.

This chain's CDR3 is CASSYSRQFSEAFF. In DNA form, the CDR3 reads TGTGCCAGCAGTTACTCGAGGCAGTTCTCTGAAGCTTTCTTT. The V call is TRBV6-2 or TRBV6-3, the J call TRBJ1-1; D not resolved. CDR3 length: 14 amino acids. With 0 bases removed from V and 6 bases from J, the gap between germline ends came to 11 bases. CDR1 is MNHEY and CDR2 is SVGEGT in the germline V gene.

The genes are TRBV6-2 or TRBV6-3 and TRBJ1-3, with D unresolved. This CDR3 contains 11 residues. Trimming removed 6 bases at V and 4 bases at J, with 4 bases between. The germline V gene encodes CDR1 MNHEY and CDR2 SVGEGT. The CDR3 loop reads CASSLGNTIYF. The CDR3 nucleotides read TGTGCCAGCAGCCTCGGAAACACCATATATTTT.

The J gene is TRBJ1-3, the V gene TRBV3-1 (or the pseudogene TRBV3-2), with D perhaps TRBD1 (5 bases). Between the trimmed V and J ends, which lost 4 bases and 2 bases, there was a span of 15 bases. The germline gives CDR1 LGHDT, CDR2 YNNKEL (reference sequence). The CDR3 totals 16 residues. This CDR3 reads CASSPTGGIAGNTIYF. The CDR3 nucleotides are TGTGCCAGCAGCCCCACGGGGGGAATTGCTGGAAACACCATATATTTT.

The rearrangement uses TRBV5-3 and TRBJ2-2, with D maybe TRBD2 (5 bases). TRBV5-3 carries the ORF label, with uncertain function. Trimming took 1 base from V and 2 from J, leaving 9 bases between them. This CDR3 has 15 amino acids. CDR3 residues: CARSLWSGNTGELFF. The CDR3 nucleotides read TGTGCCAGAAGCTTGTGGTCGGGAAACACCGGGGAGCTGTTTTTT.

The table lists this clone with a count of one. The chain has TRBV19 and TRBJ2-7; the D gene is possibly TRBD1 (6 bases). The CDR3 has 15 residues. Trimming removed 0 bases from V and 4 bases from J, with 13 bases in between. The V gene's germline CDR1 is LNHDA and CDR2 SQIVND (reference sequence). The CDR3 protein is CASSIEGRGTYEQYF. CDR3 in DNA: TGTGCCAGTAGTATAGAGGGCAGGGGTACGTACGAGCAGTACTTC.

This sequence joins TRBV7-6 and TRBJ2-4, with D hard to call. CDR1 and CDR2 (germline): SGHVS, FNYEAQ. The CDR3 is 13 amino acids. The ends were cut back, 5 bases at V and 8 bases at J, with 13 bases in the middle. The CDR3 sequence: CASSPSEVDIQYF. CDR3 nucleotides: TGTGCCAGCAGCCCCTCAGAGGTTGACATTCAGTACTTC.

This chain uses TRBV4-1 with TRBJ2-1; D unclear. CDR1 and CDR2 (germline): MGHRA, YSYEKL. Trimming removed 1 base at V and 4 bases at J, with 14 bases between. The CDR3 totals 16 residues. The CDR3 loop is CASSQVDLITYNEQFF. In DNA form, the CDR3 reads TGCGCCAGCAGCCAAGTTGACCTCATCACATACAATGAGCAGTTCTTC.

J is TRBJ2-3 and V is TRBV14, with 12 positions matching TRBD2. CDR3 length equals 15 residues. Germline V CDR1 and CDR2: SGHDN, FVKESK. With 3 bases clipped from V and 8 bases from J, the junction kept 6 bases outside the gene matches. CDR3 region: CASSHRGLAGPTQYF. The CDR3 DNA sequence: TGTGCCAGCAGCCACCGGGGACTAGCGGGCCCTACGCAGTATTTT.

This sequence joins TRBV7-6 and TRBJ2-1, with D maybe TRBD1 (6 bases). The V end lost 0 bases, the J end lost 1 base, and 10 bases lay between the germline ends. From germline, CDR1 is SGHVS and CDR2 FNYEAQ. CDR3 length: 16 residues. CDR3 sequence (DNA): TGTGCCAGCAGCTTAGCTTGGGGGCGGTCCTACAATGAGCAGTTCTTC. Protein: CASSLAWGRSYNEQFF.

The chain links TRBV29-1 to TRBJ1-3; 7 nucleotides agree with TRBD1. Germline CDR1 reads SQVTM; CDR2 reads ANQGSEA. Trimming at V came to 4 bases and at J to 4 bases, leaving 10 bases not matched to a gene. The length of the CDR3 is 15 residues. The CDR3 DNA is TGCAGCGTTGGAAGGACAGGTACTTCGGGAAACACCATATATTTT. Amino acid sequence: CSVGRTGTSGNTIYF. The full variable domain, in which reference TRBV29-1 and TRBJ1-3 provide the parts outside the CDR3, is SAVISQKPSRDICQRGTSLTIQCQVDSQVTMMFWYRQQPGQSLTLIATANQGSEATYESGFVIDKFPISRPNLTFSTLTVSNMSPEDSSIYLCSVGRTGTSGNTIYFGEGSWLTVV.

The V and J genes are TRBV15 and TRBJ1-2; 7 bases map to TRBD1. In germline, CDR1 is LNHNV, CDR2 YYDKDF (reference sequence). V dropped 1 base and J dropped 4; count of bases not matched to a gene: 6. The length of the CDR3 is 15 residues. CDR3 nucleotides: TGTGCCACCAGCAGAGCGGCAGGGGGAAGCTATGGCTACACCTTC. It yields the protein CATSRAAGGSYGYTF.

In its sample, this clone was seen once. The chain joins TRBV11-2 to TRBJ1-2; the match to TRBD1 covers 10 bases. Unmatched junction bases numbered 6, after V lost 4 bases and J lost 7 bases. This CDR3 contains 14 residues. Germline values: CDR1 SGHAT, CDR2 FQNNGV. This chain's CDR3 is CASSSGQGVGGYTF. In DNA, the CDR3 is TGTGCCAGCAGCTCAGGACAGGGGGTGGGTGGCTACACCTTC.

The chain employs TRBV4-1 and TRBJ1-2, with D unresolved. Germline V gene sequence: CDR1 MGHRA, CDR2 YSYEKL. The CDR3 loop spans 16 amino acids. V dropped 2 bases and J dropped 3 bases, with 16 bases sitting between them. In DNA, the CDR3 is TGCGCCAGCAGCCAACAACGGACCCTTAGGGACTATGGCTACACCTTC. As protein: CASSQQRTLRDYGYTF.

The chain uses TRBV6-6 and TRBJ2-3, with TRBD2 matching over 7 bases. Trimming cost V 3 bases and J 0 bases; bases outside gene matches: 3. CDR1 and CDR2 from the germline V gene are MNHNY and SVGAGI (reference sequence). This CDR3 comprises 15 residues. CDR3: CASSYGGGSTDTQYF. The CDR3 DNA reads TGTGCCAGCAGTTATGGGGGAGGGAGCACAGATACGCAGTATTTT.

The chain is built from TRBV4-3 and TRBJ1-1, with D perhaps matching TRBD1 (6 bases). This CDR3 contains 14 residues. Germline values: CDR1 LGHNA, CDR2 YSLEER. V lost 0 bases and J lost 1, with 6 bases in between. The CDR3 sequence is CASSQEQGNTEAFF. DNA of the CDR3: TGCGCCAGCAGCCAAGAACAGGGGAACACTGAAGCTTTCTTT.

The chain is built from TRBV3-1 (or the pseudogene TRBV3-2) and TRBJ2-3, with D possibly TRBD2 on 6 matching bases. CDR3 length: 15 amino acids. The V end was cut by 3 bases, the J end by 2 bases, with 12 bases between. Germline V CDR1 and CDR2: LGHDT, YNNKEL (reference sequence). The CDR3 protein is CASSHQLAPTDTQYF. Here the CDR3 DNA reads TGTGCCAGCAGCCACCAACTAGCCCCCACAGATACGCAGTATTTT.

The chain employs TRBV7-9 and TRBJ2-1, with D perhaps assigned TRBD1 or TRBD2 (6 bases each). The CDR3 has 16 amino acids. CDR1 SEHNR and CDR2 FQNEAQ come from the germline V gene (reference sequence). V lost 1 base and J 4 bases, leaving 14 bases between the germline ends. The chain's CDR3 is CASSLGGQLAYNEQFF. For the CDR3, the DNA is TGTGCCAGCAGCTTAGGGGGGCAACTAGCTTACAATGAGCAGTTCTTC.

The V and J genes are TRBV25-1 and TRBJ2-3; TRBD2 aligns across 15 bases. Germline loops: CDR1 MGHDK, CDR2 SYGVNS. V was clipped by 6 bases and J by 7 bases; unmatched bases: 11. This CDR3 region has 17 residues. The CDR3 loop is CASSSGLAGGHGNTQYF. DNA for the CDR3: TGTGCCAGCAGCTCGGGACTAGCGGGAGGTCATGGGAATACGCAGTATTTT.

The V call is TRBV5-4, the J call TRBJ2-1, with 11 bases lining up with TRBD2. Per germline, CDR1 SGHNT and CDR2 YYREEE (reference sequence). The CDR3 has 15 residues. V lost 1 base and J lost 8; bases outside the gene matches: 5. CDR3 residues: CASSLSSGRAHEQFF. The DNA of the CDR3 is TGTGCCAGCAGCTTGAGTAGCGGGAGGGCCCATGAGCAGTTCTTC. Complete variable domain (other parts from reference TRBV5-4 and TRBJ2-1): ETGVTQSPTHLIKTRGQQVTLRCSSQSGHNTVSWYQQALGQGPQFIFQYYREEENGRGNFPPRFSGLQFPNYSSELNVNALELDDSALYLCASSLSSGRAHEQFFGPGTRLTVL.

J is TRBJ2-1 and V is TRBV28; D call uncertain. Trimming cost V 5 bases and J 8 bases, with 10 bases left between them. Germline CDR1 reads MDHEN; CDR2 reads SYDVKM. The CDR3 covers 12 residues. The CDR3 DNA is TGTGCCAGCAGTGCCGTAGTCCATGAGCAGTTCTTC. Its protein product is CASSAVVHEQFF.

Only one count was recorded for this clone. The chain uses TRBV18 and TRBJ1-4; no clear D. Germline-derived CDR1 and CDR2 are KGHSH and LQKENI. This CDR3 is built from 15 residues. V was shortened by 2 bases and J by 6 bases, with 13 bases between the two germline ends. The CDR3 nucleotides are TGTGCCAGCTCACCATCGGGGTTGAGCGATGAAAAACTGTTTTTT. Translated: CASSPSGLSDEKLFF.

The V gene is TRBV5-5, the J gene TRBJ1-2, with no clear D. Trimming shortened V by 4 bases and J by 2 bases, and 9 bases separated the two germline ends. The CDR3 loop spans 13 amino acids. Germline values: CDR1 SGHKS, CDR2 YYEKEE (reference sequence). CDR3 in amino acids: CASSHPGNYGYTF. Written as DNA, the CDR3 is TGTGCCAGCAGCCACCCGGGGAACTATGGCTACACCTTC.

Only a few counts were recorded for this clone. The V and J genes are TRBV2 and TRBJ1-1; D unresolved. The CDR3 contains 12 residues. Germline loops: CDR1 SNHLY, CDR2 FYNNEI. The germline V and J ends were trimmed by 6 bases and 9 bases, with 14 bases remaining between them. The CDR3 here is CASSPPRAQAFF. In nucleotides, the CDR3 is TGTGCCAGCAGCCCCCCGAGGGCCCAAGCTTTCTTT.

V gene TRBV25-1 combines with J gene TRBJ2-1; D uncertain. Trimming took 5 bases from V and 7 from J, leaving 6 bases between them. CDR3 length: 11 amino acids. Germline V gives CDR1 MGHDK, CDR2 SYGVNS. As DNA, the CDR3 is TGTGCCAGCAGTCCGGCGAATGAGCAGTTCTTC. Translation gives CASSPANEQFF.

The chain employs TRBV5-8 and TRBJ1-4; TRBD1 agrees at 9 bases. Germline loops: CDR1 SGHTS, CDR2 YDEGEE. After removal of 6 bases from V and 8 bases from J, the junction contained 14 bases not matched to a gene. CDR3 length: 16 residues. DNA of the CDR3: TGTGCCAGCAACCTACGGACGACAGGGGGAAACGAAAAACTGTTTTTT. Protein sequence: CASNLRTTGGNEKLFF.

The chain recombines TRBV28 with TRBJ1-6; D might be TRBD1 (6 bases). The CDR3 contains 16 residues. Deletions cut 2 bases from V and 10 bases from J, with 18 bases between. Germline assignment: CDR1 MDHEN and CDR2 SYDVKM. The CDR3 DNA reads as TGTGCCAGCAGTTTAGGGGGGGCAGGCGGGGGATCACCCCTCCACTTT. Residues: CASSLGGAGGGSPLHF.